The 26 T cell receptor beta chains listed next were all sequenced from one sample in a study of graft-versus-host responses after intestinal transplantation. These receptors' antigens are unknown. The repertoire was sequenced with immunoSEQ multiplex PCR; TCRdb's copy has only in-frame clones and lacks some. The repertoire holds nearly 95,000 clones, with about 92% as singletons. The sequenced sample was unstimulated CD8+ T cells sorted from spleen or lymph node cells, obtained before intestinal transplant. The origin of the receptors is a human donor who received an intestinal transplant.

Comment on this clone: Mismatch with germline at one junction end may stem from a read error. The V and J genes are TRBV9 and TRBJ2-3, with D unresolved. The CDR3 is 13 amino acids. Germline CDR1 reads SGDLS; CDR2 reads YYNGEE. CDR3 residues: CASSVALQSIIVF. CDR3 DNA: TGTGCCAGCAGCGTAGCCTTACAGTCCATTATCGTTTTT.

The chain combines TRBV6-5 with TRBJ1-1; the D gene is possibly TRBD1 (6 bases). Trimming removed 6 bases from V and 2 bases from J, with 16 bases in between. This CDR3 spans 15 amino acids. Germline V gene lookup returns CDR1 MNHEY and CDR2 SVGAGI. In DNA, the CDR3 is TGTGCCAGCAGGCGTGTATACAGGGACAACACTGAAGCTTTCTTT. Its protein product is CASRRVYRDNTEAFF.

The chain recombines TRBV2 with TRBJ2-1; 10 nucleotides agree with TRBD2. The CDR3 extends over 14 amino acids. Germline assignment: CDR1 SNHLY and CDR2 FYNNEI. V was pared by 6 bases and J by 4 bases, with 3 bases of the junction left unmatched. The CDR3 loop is CASSVAGGYNEQFF. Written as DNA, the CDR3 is TGTGCCAGCAGCGTAGCGGGGGGATACAATGAGCAGTTCTTC.

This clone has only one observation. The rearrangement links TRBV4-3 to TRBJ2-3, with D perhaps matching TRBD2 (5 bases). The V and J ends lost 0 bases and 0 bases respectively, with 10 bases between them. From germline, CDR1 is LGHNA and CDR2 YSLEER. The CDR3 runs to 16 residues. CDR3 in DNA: TGCGCCAGCAGCCAAGATCGGGGAAGTAGCACAGATACGCAGTATTTT. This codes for CASSQDRGSSTDTQYF.

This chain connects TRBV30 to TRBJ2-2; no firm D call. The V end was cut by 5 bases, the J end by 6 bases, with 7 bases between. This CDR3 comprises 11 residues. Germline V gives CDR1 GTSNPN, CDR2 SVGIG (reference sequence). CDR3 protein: CAWARAGELFF. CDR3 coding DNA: TGTGCCTGGGCCCGAGCCGGGGAGCTGTTTTTT.

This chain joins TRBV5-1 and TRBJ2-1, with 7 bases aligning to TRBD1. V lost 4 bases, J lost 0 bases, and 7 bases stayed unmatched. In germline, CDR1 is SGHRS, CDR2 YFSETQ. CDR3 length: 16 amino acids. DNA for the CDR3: TGCGCCAGCAGCATTACAGGGGATCCCTCCTACAATGAGCAGTTCTTC. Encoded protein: CASSITGDPSYNEQFF.

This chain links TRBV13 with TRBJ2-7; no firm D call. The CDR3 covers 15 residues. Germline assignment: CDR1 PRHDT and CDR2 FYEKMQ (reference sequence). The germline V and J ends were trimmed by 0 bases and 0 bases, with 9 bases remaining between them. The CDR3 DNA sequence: TGTGCCAGCAGCTTAGGTGGCCGGAGCTCCTACGAGCAGTACTTC. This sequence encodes CASSLGGRSSYEQYF.

In DNA form, the CDR3 reads TGTGCCTGGAGTCCGGGACTAGTCTTATCAGATACGCAGTATTTT. This codes for CAWSPGLVLSDTQYF. The chain employs TRBV30 and TRBJ2-3, with TRBD2 matching 8 bases. This CDR3 is built from 15 residues. CDR1 GTSNPN and CDR2 SVGIG come from the germline V gene (reference sequence). V shed 2 bases and J 4 bases; nucleotides not matched to a gene: 8.

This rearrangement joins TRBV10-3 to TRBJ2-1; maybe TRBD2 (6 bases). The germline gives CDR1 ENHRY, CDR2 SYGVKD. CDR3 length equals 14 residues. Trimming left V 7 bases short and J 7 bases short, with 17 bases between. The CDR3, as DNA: TGTGCCATCATGGGGGACTCTCGAGGGAATGAGCAGTTCTTC. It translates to CAIMGDSRGNEQFF.

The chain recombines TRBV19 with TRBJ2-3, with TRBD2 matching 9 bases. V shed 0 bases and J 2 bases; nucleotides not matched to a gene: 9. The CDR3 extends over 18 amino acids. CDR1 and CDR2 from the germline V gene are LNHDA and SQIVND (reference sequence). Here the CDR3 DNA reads TGTGCCAGTAGTATAGAGGTTGATAGCGGGGGATACACAGATACGCAGTATTTT. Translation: CASSIEVDSGGYTDTQYF.

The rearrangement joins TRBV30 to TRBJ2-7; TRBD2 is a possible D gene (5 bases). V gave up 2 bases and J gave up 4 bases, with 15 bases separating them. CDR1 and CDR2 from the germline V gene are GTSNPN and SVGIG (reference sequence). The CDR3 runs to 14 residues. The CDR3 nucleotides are TGTGCCTGGAGTACGGCAGGAACGGGATACGAGCAGTACTTC. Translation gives CAWSTAGTGYEQYF.

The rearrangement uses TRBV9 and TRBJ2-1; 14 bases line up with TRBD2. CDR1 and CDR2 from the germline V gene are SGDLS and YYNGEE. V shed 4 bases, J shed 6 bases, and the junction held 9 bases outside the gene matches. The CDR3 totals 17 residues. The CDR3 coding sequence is TGTGCCAGCAGCTCCACCATTGGGACTAGCGGGGGCAATGAGCAGTTCTTC. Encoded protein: CASSSTIGTSGGNEQFF.

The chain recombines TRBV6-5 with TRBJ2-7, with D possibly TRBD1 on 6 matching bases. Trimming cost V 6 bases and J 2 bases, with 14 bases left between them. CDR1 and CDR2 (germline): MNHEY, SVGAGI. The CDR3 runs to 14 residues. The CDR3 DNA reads TGTGCCAGCAGCTCAGGGGTGAGGGCCTACGAGCAGTACTTC. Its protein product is CASSSGVRAYEQYF.

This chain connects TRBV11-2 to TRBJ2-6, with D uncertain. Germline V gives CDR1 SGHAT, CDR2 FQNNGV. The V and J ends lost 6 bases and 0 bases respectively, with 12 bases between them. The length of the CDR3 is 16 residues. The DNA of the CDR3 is TGTGCCAGCAGAGAAGCCATAACCTCTGGGGCCAACGTCCTGACTTTC. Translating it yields CASREAITSGANVLTF.

DNA for the CDR3: TGCAGCGTTGATGGAGTGGGCAGGGGTAAGGACCAAGAGACCCAGTACTTC. Amino acid sequence: CSVDGVGRGKDQETQYF. This chain joins TRBV29-1 and TRBJ2-5, with D possibly matching TRBD1 (6 bases). This CDR3 contains 17 residues. Germline CDR1 and CDR2: SQVTM and ANQGSEA. The V gene lost 3 bases and the J gene lost 0 bases, with 20 bases spanning the gap. The whole variable domain, remainder taken from reference TRBV29-1 and TRBJ2-5, is SAVISQKPSRDICQRGTSLTIQCQVDSQVTMMFWYRQQPGQSLTLIATANQGSEATYESGFVIDKFPISRPNLTFSTLTVSNMSPEDSSIYLCSVDGVGRGKDQETQYFGPGTRLLVL.

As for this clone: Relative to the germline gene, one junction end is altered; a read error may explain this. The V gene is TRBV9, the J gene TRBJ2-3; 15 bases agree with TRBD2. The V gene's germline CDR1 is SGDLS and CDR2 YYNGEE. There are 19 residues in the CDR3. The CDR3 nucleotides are TGTGTCAGCAGCGGATCCCGGACTAGCGGGGGGGCCTTCACAGATACGCAGTATTTT. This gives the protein CVSSGSRTSGGAFTDTQYF.

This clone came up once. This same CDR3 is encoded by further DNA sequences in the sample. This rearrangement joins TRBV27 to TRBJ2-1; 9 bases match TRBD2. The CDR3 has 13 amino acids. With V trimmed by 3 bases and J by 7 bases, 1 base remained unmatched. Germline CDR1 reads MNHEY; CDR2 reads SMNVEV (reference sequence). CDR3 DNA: TGTGCCAGCAGTTTGGCGGGGGGGAATGAGCAGTTCTTC. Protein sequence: CASSLAGGNEQFF.

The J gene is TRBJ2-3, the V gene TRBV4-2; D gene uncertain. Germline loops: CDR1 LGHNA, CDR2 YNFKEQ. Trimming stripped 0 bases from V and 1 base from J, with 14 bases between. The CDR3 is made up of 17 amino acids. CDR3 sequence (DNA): TGTGCCAGCAGCCAAGAGATGGCAGGTTCGGGCACAGATACGCAGTATTTT. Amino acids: CASSQEMAGSGTDTQYF.

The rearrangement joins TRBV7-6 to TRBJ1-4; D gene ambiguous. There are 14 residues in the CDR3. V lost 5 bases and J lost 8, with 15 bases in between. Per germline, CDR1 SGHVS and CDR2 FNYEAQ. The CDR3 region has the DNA TGTGCCAGCAGCGATTTAGCGGGCGGAGAAAAACTGTTTTTT. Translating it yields CASSDLAGGEKLFF.

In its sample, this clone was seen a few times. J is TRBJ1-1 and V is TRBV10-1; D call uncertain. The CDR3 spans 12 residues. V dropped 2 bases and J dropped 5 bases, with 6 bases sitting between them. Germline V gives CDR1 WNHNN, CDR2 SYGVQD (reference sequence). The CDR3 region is CASSEGGTEAFF. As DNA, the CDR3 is TGCGCCAGCAGTGAGGGAGGAACTGAAGCTTTCTTT.

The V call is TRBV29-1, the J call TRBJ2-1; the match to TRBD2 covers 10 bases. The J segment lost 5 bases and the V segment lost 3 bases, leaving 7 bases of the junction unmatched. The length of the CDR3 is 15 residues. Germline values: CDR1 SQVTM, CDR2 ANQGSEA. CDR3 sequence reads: CSVDPLAGGDNEQFF. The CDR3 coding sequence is TGCAGCGTTGACCCTTTAGCGGGGGGCGACAATGAGCAGTTCTTC.

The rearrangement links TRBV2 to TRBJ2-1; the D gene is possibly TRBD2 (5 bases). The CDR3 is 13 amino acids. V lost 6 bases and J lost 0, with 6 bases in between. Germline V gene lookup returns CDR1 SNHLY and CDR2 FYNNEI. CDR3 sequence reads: CASRGSSYNEQFF. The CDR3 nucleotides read TGTGCCAGCAGGGGGAGCTCCTACAATGAGCAGTTCTTC.

The CDR3 loop is CASSHAALTTEAFF. The CDR3 DNA follows: TGTGCCAGCAGCCATGCGGCACTAACGACTGAAGCTTTCTTT. V gene TRBV11-3 combines with J gene TRBJ1-1; D gene ambiguous. Per germline, CDR1 SGHNT and CDR2 YENEEA. The germline V and J ends were trimmed by 5 bases and 5 bases, with 15 bases remaining between them. The CDR3 covers 14 residues.

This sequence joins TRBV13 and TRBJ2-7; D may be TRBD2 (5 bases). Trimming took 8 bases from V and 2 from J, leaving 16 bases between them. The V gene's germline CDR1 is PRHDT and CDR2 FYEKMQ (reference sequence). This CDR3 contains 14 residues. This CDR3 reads CASAVGVNTYEQYF. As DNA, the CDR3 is TGTGCCAGCGCGGTCGGGGTAAACACCTACGAGCAGTACTTC.

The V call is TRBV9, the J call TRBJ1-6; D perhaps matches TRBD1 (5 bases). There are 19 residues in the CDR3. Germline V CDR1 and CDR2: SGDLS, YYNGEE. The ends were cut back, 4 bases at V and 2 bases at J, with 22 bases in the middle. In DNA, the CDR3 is TGTGCCAGCAGCCCCGGCCAATTGACAGATTTGACCTATAATTCACCCCTCCACTTT. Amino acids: CASSPGQLTDLTYNSPLHF.

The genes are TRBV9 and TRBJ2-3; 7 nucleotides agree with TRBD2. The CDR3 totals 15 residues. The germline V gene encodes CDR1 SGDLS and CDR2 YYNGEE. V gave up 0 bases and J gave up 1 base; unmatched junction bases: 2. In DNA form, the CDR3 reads TGTGCCAGCAGCGTAGCTAGCGGAGGCACAGATACGCAGTATTTT. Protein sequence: CASSVASGGTDTQYF.